In this sample, the clone carrying this T cell receptor (beta chain) turned up many times. The CDR3 has 11 amino acids. V dropped 6 bases and J dropped 4 bases, with 6 bases sitting between them. Germline V gene sequence: CDR1 SEHNR, CDR2 FQNEAQ (reference sequence). This entry is derived from a study of T-cell memory formation after mild COVID-19. Via MiXCR, TCRdb re-called the 5' RACE reads, giving one row per CDR3 protein. The sample includes 550,000 to 650,000 distinct CDR3 sequences, 15% to 20% seen only once; the top ten take approximately 8.1%. This clonotype was sampled from an adult woman who had mild COVID-19 (a few samples of this study predate the infection). Cell type and time point are not known. Specimen: PBMCs or a T cell subset sorted from them (not recorded which). The chain is built from TRBV7-9 and TRBJ2-5; D gene unclear. CDR3 sequence: CASSSRETQYF. Written as DNA, the CDR3 is TGTGCCAGCAGTTCGAGAGAGACCCAGTACTTC.